The 32 T cell receptor beta chains below were found in one sample sequenced in a study of identical twins. Via MiXCR, TCRdb re-called the 5' RACE reads, giving one row per CDR3 protein. The sample records 510,000 or so distinct CDR3 sequences, 15% being singletons. These records were also assigned to another study, of yellow fever vaccine responses in identical twins.

Specimen: CD4+ T cells sorted from blood. The receptors stem from a young woman in good health.

In the case of this clonotype: The germline gene is not matched at one end of the junction; a read error may be the cause. DNA for the CDR3: TGTGCCACCAGCCAAGCAGCGGGGGTGGCAGATACGCAGTATTTT. This encodes CATSQAAGVADTQYF. The chain has TRBV3-1 and TRBJ2-3, with 8 bases matching TRBD2. CDR3 length: 15 amino acids. Germline V gene data show CDR1 as LGHDT and CDR2 as YNNKEL (reference sequence).

A few counts support this clonotype. The rearrangement joins TRBV7-2 to TRBJ2-1, with D perhaps matching TRBD1 or TRBD2 (5 bases each). Trimming stripped 2 bases from V and 0 bases from J, with 8 bases between. The CDR3 totals 15 residues. Germline V gene sequence: CDR1 SGHTA, CDR2 FQGNSA. CDR3 coding DNA: TGTGCCAGCAGCTTATGGGGGAGCTCCTACAATGAGCAGTTCTTC. It is translated as CASSLWGSSYNEQFF.

This chain uses TRBV5-1 with TRBJ2-7; perhaps TRBD2 as D (6 bases). The CDR3 is 15 amino acids. The germline V gene encodes CDR1 SGHRS and CDR2 YFSETQ. With 4 bases removed from V and 2 bases from J, the gap between germline ends came to 16 bases. In DNA, the CDR3 is TGCGCCAGCAGCGGGTCCGGGACTGCCGCCTACGAGCAGTACTTC. Encoded protein: CASSGSGTAAYEQYF.

This rearrangement joins TRBV11-1 to TRBJ2-1, with D possibly being TRBD2 (5 bases). CDR3 length: 18 amino acids. The germline V and J ends were trimmed by 5 bases and 6 bases, with 26 bases remaining between them. CDR1 and CDR2 from the germline V gene are SGHAT and FQDESV (reference sequence). In nucleotides, the CDR3 is TGTGCCAGCAGCCAGCCTAGAACCGGGATAAAAAGAGGCAATGAGCAGTTCTTC. Translation: CASSQPRTGIKRGNEQFF.

This clonotype was recorded at least ten times. The gene calls are TRBV7-9 and TRBJ2-1; tentatively, D is TRBD1 (5 bases). Germline V lookup: CDR1 SEHNR, CDR2 FQNEAQ (reference sequence). The germline V and J ends were trimmed by 4 bases and 14 bases, with 9 bases remaining between them. CDR3 size: 10 residues. Written as DNA, the CDR3 is TGTGCCAGCAGCTCAGGGTATAAGTTCTTC. It is translated as CASSSGYKFF.

This clonotype showed up just a few times. CDR3 protein: CSARMDSGQETQYF. CDR3 nucleotides: TGCAGTGCTAGAATGGACAGCGGCCAAGAGACCCAGTACTTC. V and J are TRBV20-1 and TRBJ2-5; maybe TRBD1 (6 bases). V lost 2 bases to trimming and J lost 1 base, with 11 bases between them. This CDR3 is 14 amino acids long. From germline, CDR1 is DFQATT and CDR2 SNEGSKA (reference sequence).

The chain has TRBV15 and TRBJ2-7; TRBD2 matches at 10 bases. Germline-derived CDR1 and CDR2 are LNHNV and YYDKDF (reference sequence). J lost 2 bases, V lost 3 bases, and 7 bases had no gene match. The CDR3 consists of 16 residues. Here the CDR3 DNA reads TGTGCCACCAGCAGTAGACTAGCGGGTGACACCTACGAGCAGTACTTC. It is translated as CATSSRLAGDTYEQYF.

This chain joins TRBV3-1 and TRBJ2-1, with 7 bases that match TRBD2. CDR1 and CDR2 (germline): LGHDT, YNNKEL (reference sequence). V was pared by 7 bases and J by 5 bases, with 8 bases of the junction left unmatched. This CDR3 contains 14 residues. The CDR3 sequence is CASKPSGDHNEQFF. The DNA of the CDR3 is TGTGCCAGCAAACCTAGCGGCGATCACAATGAGCAGTTCTTC.

The chain is built from TRBV7-8 and TRBJ2-3; TRBD2 might be the D (5 bases). Looked up from germline, CDR1 is SGHVS and CDR2 is FQNEAQ. There are 15 residues in the CDR3. The V end was cut by 6 bases, the J end by 2 bases, with 15 bases between. In nucleotides, the CDR3 is TGTGCCAGCAGACCCGGCGGTAGCGTCACAGATACGCAGTATTTT. Amino acids: CASRPGGSVTDTQYF.

This chain connects TRBV12-3 or TRBV12-4 to TRBJ1-5, with D uncertain. With 5 bases removed from V and 1 base from J, the gap between germline ends came to 9 bases. The CDR3 covers 14 residues. The CDR3 bases are TGTGCCAGCAGTACCGCGGGGAGCAATCAGCCCCAGCATTTT. It yields the protein CASSTAGSNQPQHF.

This clonotype was seen more than once but under ten times. The gene calls are TRBV28 and TRBJ2-4; no clear D. The CDR3 consists of 11 residues. V lost 8 bases to trimming and J lost 9 bases, with 11 bases between them. Per the germline V gene, CDR1 is MDHEN and CDR2 is SYDVKM. CDR3 residues: CASRGVGIQYF. CDR3 in DNA: TGTGCCAGCCGAGGTGTTGGCATTCAGTACTTC.

The chain joins TRBV7-2 to TRBJ1-3, with D unresolved. CDR3 length equals 13 residues. Looked up from germline, CDR1 is SGHTA and CDR2 is FQGNSA. V lost 4 bases and J lost 4, with 8 bases in between. The CDR3 nucleotides read TGTGCCAGCAGCTCTGAGTCCGGAAACACCATATATTTT. The encoded protein is CASSSESGNTIYF.

The J gene is TRBJ1-1, the V gene TRBV12-3 or TRBV12-4, with 7 bases aligning to TRBD1. After removal of 10 bases from V and 0 bases from J, the junction contained 11 bases not matched to a gene. The CDR3 is 15 amino acids. This CDR3 reads CATTDRAGMNTEAFF. The CDR3, as DNA: TGTGCCACTACAGACAGGGCGGGGATGAACACTGAAGCTTTCTTT.

This clonotype has only a few counts. V is TRBV20-1 and J is TRBJ1-2; D not certain. The CDR3 totals 12 residues. The V gene lost 4 bases and the J gene lost 6 bases, with 12 bases spanning the gap. Germline CDR1 reads DFQATT; CDR2 reads SNEGSKA (reference sequence). This CDR3 reads CSAMAFSNGYTF. The CDR3, as DNA: TGCAGTGCTATGGCCTTTTCGAATGGCTACACCTTC.

The rearrangement links TRBV5-6 to TRBJ2-1; D not certain. CDR3 length equals 15 residues. Per the germline V gene, CDR1 is SGHDT and CDR2 is YYEEEE. The germline V and J ends were trimmed by 2 bases and 1 base, with 10 bases remaining between them. CDR3 bases: TGTGCCAGCAGCTTCGAGTATACATCCTACAATGAGCAGTTCTTC. It yields the protein CASSFEYTSYNEQFF.

The chain recombines TRBV28 with TRBJ2-2, with D possibly being TRBD1 (5 bases). Germline-derived CDR1 and CDR2 are MDHEN and SYDVKM. The V gene lost 5 bases and the J gene lost 0 bases, with 10 bases spanning the gap. CDR3 size: 15 residues. CDR3 coding DNA: TGTGCCAGCAGTCACGACAGACCGAACACCGGGGAGCTGTTTTTT. Translating gives CASSHDRPNTGELFF.

This clonotype occurred a few times. This sequence joins TRBV6-6 and TRBJ2-5; D possibly corresponds to TRBD2 (5 bases). The CDR3 has 12 amino acids. The ends were cut back, 7 bases at V and 3 bases at J, with 9 bases in the middle. Germline CDR1 and CDR2: MNHNY and SVGAGI (reference sequence). Written as DNA, the CDR3 is TGTGCCAGCACTCCGGGGAAAGAGACCCAGTACTTC. It is translated as CASTPGKETQYF.

The chain has TRBV11-2 and TRBJ2-2; 7 bases are a match to TRBD2. The CDR3 is 16 amino acids. The ends lost 3 bases at V and 0 bases at J; junction bases unmatched: 4. Germline V gene lookup returns CDR1 SGHAT and CDR2 FQNNGV. CDR3 amino acids: CASSFPAGANTGELFF. CDR3 DNA: TGTGCCAGCAGCTTTCCTGCGGGGGCGAACACCGGGGAGCTGTTTTTT. Variable domain in full (rest from reference TRBV11-2 and TRBJ2-2): EAGVAQSPRYKIIEKRQSVAFWCNPISGHATLYWYQQILGQGPKLLIQFQNNGVVDDSQLPKDRFSAERLKGVDSTLKIQPAKLEDSAVYLCASSFPAGANTGELFFGEGSRLTVL.

This clonotype has a handful of counts. The CDR3 loop reads CAISDSGTSGSMSETQYF. The CDR3 nucleotides read TGTGCCATCAGTGACAGTGGGACTAGCGGGAGTATGTCGGAGACCCAGTACTTC. The chain combines TRBV10-3 with TRBJ2-5; TRBD2 agrees at 14 bases. The CDR3 has 18 amino acids. The germline V gene encodes CDR1 ENHRY and CDR2 SYGVKD. With V trimmed by 3 bases and J by 5 bases, 11 bases remained unmatched.

This clonotype showed up just a few times. V and J are TRBV12-5 and TRBJ2-5; D may be TRBD1 (5 bases). The CDR3 runs 15 residues. Between the trimmed V and J ends, which lost 3 bases and 5 bases, there was a span of 16 bases. CDR1 and CDR2 from the germline V gene are LGHNT and FRNRAP. The CDR3 nucleotides read TGTGCTAGTGGTTTAGGGCAGGGAATGTCCGAGACCCAGTACTTC. Translating gives CASGLGQGMSETQYF.

The chain joins TRBV7-2 to TRBJ1-1; D not resolved. Between the trimmed V and J ends, which lost 2 bases and 1 base, there was a span of 8 bases. This CDR3 spans 14 amino acids. Germline V gives CDR1 SGHTA, CDR2 FQGNSA. The CDR3 DNA reads as TGTGCCAGCAGCTTAAGTTCTTGGAACACTGAAGCTTTCTTT. This sequence encodes CASSLSSWNTEAFF. Full variable domain (remainder filled in from reference TRBV7-2 and TRBJ1-1): GAGVSQSPSNKVTEKGKDVELRCDPISGHTALYWYRQSLGQGLEFLIYFQGNSAPDKSGLPSDRFSAERTGGSVSTLTIQRTQQEDSAVYLCASSLSSWNTEAFFGQGTRLTVV.

This chain connects TRBV20-1 to TRBJ2-3; TRBD1 matches at 8 bases. CDR3 length: 17 residues. CDR1 and CDR2 from the germline V gene are DFQATT and SNEGSKA (reference sequence). Losses at the gene ends were 0 bases for V and 3 bases for J; bases not matched to a gene: 11. The CDR3: CSARDMERGQGTDTQYF. Written as DNA, the CDR3 is TGCAGTGCTAGAGATATGGAACGAGGACAGGGAACAGATACGCAGTATTTT.

The V and J genes are TRBV7-9 and TRBJ1-1; D gene unclear. Germline V CDR1 and CDR2: SEHNR, FQNEAQ (reference sequence). V was cut by 4 bases and J by 2 bases, with 11 bases left in between. The CDR3 is made up of 14 amino acids. The CDR3 DNA is TGTGCCAGCAGCTCACGTGGGAAAAACACTGAAGCTTTCTTT. It yields the protein CASSSRGKNTEAFF.

The chain carries TRBV28 and TRBJ2-1, with a tentative D call TRBD1 (5 bases). CDR3 length: 13 residues. Trimming shortened V by 2 bases and J by 5 bases, and 7 bases separated the two germline ends. The germline V gene encodes CDR1 MDHEN and CDR2 SYDVKM. In DNA form, the CDR3 reads TGTGCCAGCAGTTTAACAGGTCACAATGAGCAGTTCTTC. Protein product: CASSLTGHNEQFF.

The V gene is TRBV20-1, the J gene TRBJ2-1; D is uncertain. V gave up 4 bases and J gave up 3 bases, with 4 bases separating them. Per germline, CDR1 DFQATT and CDR2 SNEGSKA (reference sequence). This CDR3 is built from 11 residues. CDR3 bases: TGCAGTGCTACCAACTACAATGAGCAGTTCTTC. Its translation is CSATNYNEQFF.

The table lists this clonotype with a few counts. CDR3 protein: CASSQGTLRAEQFF. CDR3 bases: TGTGCCAGCAGCCAAGGGACATTGAGGGCTGAGCAGTTCTTC. This rearrangement joins TRBV3-1 to TRBJ2-1; D is tentatively TRBD1 or TRBD2 (5 bases each). This CDR3 spans 14 amino acids. Germline V gene sequence: CDR1 LGHDT, CDR2 YNNKEL (reference sequence). The germline V and J ends were trimmed by 1 base and 9 bases, with 13 bases remaining between them.

This clonotype was seen a handful of times. The J gene is TRBJ2-4, the V gene TRBV2; D not resolved. V was pared by 4 bases and J by 0 bases, with 13 bases between. This CDR3 is built from 16 residues. The germline CDR1 and CDR2 sequences are SNHLY and FYNNEI. CDR3: CASSAIPHSAKNIQYF. In DNA, the CDR3 is TGTGCCAGCAGTGCAATCCCCCATTCAGCCAAAAACATTCAGTACTTC.

V is TRBV20-1 and J is TRBJ2-7; 8 bases map to TRBD2. From germline, CDR1 is DFQATT and CDR2 SNEGSKA (reference sequence). Germline trimming cut 4 bases from V and 5 bases from J; bases unmatched to any gene: 13. The CDR3 has 15 residues. Here the CDR3 reads CSAIGNWREVDEQYF. The DNA for the CDR3 is TGCAGTGCTATAGGAAACTGGCGGGAGGTGGACGAGCAGTACTTC.

V and J are TRBV11-2 and TRBJ2-1, with 15 bases fitting TRBD2. This CDR3 region has 19 residues. CDR1 SGHAT and CDR2 FQNNGV come from the germline V gene. V shed 5 bases, J shed 0 bases, and the junction held 8 bases outside the gene matches. The CDR3 protein is CASSLGLAGGSGSYNEQFF. The CDR3 region has the DNA TGTGCCAGCAGCCTGGGACTAGCGGGAGGATCGGGCTCCTACAATGAGCAGTTCTTC.

The rearrangement joins TRBV5-1 to TRBJ1-1; unclear D gene. V was trimmed by 0 bases and J by 1 base, leaving 13 bases between them. The germline CDR1 and CDR2 sequences are SGHRS and YFSETQ. The CDR3 runs 16 residues. This chain's CDR3 is CASSLGSGLPNTEAFF. The CDR3 DNA reads as TGCGCCAGCAGCTTGGGCTCAGGACTGCCGAACACTGAAGCTTTCTTT.

V gene TRBV7-2 combines with J gene TRBJ1-1; no clear D gene. The CDR3 is 13 residues long. CDR1 is SGHTA, CDR2 FQGNSA, per germline. With 1 base removed from V and 5 bases from J, the gap between germline ends came to 8 bases. DNA of the CDR3: TGTGCCAGCAGCTTAGGGGTCCGGACTGAAGCTTTCTTT. It specifies CASSLGVRTEAFF.

This clonotype was counted only a few times. The chain recombines TRBV6-1 with TRBJ1-1; D gene uncertain. The CDR3 sequence is 14 residues long. Germline V gene lookup returns CDR1 MNHNS and CDR2 SASEGT. The V end lost 6 bases, the J end lost 8 bases, and 19 bases lay between the germline ends. This CDR3 is CASSGRISHPEAFF. The DNA for the CDR3 is TGTGCCAGCAGCGGAAGAATCTCCCACCCCGAAGCTTTCTTT.